The rows below give T cell receptor beta chains drawn from one sample of a study of control samples from healthy donors and cancer patients. This table comes from immunoSEQ multiplex PCR, and its TCRdb copy is limited to in-frame clones, with some not included. The table includes about 130,000 clones, approximately 92% detected once. The sequenced sample was PBMCs. The receptors originated from a man at least 80 years old with head and neck cancer. The CDR3 runs from the conserved cysteine through the conserved F or W. The D gene is left open where the match is weak. Not all rows give a size; the values are once, few, many and, for expanded clones, a class.

j_call,d_call,v_call,clone_size,cdr3_aa,cdr3_nt
TRBJ2-4,.,TRBV21-1,.,CASSKLIAGTTLTKNIQYF,TGTGCCAGCAGCAAGTTAATAGCGGGGACTACTCTAACCAAAAACATTCAGTACTTC
TRBJ2-7,TRBD1,TRBV7-2,.,CASSIRDSPSYEQYF,TGTGCCAGCAGCATCCGGGACAGCCCCTCCTACGAGCAGTACTTC
TRBJ2-3,.,TRBV7-9,.,CASSAYSMWSTDTQYF,TGTGCCAGCAGCGCATACAGCATGTGGAGCACAGATACGCAGTATTTT
TRBJ2-1,.,TRBV5-8,.,CARDGRNEQFF,TGTGCCAGGGATGGGAGGAATGAGCAGTTCTTC
TRBJ2-6,TRBD2,TRBV10-3,.,CAISAGLAGSPSSGANVLTF,TGTGCCATTTCCGCCGGACTAGCGGGATCTCCTTCCTCTGGGGCCAACGTCCTGACTTTC
TRBJ1-2,.,TRBV5-4,.,CASSPTGSRGYTF,TGTGCCAGCAGCCCAACAGGGTCTCGGGGCTACACCTTC
TRBJ2-1,TRBD1,TRBV5-1,.,CASSLDRVDEQFF,TGCGCCAGCAGCCTGGACAGGGTTGATGAGCAGTTCTTC
TRBJ2-5,TRBD2,TRBV5-4,.,CASSPRGRGGETQYF,TGTGCCAGCAGCCCACGCGGGAGAGGAGGAGAGACCCAGTACTTC
TRBJ1-2,.,TRBV5-8,once,CASSLFLRDLSYGYTF,TGTGCCAGCAGCTTGTTTCTTAGGGATTTAAGCTATGGCTACACCTTC
TRBJ2-2,.,TRBV12-3/TRBV12-4,.,CASMGHTGELFF,TGTGCCTCTATGGGACACACCGGGGAGCTGTTTTTT